The T cell receptor (beta chain) described here comes from a study of cytomegalovirus exposure and HLA in healthy donors. V dropped 6 bases and J dropped 2; count of bases not matched to a gene: 4. The CDR3 is made up of 15 amino acids. The germline V gene has CDR1 SNHLY and CDR2 FYNNEI. A multiplex PCR was run with 60 Vbeta primers and 13 Jbeta primers. Method: immunoSEQ multiplex PCR; TCRdb's copy keeps in-frame clones and lacks some. Found here are more than 95,000 clones, over 70% of them singletons; the top ten hold roughly 9%. Input material: PBMCs. This TCR was sampled from a woman in her 50s in good health and CMV-seropositive. The V call is TRBV2, the J call TRBJ2-1; 10 nucleotides match TRBD1. The CDR3 region is CASSTGTGAYNEQFF. CDR3 DNA sequence: TGTGCCAGCAGCACCGGGACAGGGGCCTACAATGAGCAGTTCTTC.